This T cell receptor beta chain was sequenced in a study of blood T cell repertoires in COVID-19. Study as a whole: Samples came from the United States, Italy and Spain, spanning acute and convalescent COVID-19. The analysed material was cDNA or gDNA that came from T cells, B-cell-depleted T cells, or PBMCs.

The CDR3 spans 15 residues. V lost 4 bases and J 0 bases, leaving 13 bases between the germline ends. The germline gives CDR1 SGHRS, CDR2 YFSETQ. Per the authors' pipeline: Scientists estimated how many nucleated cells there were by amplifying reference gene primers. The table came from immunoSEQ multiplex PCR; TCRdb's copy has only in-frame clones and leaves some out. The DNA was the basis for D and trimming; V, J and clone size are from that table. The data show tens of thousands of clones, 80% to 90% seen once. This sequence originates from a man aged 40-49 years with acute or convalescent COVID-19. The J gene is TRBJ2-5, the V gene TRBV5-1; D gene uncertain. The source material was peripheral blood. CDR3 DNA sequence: TGCGCCAGCAGCCTGGGGTCAGACTACCAAGAGACCCAGTACTTC. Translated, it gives CASSLGSDYQETQYF.